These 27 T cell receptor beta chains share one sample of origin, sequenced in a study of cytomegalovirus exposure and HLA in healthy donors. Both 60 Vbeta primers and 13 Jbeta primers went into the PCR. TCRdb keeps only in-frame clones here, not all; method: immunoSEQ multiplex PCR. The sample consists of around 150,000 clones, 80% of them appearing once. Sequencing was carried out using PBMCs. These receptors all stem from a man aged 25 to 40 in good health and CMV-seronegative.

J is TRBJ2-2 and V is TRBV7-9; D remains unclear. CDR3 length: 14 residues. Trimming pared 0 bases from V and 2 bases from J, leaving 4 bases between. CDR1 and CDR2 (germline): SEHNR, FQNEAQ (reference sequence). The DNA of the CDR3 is TGTGCCAGCAGCTTAGCGGCTAACACCGGGGAGCTGTTTTTT. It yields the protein CASSLAANTGELFF.

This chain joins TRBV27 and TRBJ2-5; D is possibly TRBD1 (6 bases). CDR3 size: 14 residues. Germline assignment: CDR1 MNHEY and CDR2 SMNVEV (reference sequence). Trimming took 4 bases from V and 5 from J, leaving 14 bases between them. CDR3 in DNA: TGTGCCAGCAGTTCGAGGACAGCAAGGGAGACCCAGTACTTC. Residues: CASSSRTARETQYF.

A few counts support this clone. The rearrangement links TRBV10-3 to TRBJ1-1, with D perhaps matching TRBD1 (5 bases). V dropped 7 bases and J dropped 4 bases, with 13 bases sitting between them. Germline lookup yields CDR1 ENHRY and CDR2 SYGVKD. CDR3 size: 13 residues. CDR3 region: CAIMGQAGTEAFF. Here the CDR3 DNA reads TGTGCCATCATGGGGCAGGCCGGCACTGAAGCTTTCTTT.

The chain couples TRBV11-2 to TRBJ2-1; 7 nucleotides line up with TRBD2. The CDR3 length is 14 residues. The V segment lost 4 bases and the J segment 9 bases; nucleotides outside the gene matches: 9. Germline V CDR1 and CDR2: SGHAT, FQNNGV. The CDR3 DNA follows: TGTGCCAGCAGCTCCGGACTAGACTCAAGTGAGCAGTTCTTC. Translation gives CASSSGLDSSEQFF.

CDR3 region: CASQNLPNSNQPQHF. For the CDR3, the DNA is TGTGCCAGCCAGAACCTTCCAAATAGCAATCAGCCCCAGCATTTT. The V and J genes are TRBV28 and TRBJ1-5; D is unclear. The V end was cut by 8 bases, the J end by 0 bases, with 14 bases between. The CDR3 loop spans 15 amino acids. Germline CDR1 and CDR2: MDHEN and SYDVKM.

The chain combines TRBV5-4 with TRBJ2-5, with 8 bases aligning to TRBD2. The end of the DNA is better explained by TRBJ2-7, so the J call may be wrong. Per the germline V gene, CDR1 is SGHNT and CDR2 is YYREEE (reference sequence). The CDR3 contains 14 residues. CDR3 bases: TGTGCCAGCAGCTTGGACGGGAGGGTGGGCGAGCAGTACTTC. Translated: CASSLDGRVGEQYF.

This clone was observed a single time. The chain's CDR3 is CAWRGFSGSRNTIYF. The CDR3 DNA is TGTGCCTGGAGAGGTTTTAGCGGCAGCCGAAACACCATATATTTT. The J gene is TRBJ1-3, the V gene TRBV30; D gene unclear. The CDR3 loop spans 15 amino acids. The V and J ends lost 3 bases and 5 bases respectively, with 17 bases between them. Germline V gives CDR1 GTSNPN, CDR2 SVGIG (reference sequence).

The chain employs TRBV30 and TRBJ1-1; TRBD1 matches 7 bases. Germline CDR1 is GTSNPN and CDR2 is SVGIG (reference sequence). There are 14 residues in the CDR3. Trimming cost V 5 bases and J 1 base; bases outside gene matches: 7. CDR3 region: CAWVSGTANTEAFF. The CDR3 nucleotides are TGTGCCTGGGTTTCCGGGACAGCGAACACTGAAGCTTTCTTT.

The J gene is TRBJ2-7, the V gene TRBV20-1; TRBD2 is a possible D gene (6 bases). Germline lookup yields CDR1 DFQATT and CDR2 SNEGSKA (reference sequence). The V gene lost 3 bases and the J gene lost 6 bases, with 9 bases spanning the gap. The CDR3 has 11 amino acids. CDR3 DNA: TGCAGTGCTAGGGGAGGAGCCGAGCAGTACTTC. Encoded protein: CSARGGAEQYF.

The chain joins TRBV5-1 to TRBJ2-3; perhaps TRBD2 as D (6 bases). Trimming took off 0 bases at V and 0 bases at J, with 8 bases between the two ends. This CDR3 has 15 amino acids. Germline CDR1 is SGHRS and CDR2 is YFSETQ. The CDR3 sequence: CASSLGGESTDTQYF. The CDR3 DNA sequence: TGCGCCAGCAGCTTGGGCGGGGAGAGCACAGATACGCAGTATTTT.

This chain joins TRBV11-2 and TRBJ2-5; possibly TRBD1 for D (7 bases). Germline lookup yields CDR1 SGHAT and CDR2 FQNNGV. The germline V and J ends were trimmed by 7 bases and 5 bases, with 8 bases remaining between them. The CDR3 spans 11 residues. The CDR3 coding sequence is TGTGCCAGCACAGGGGGGGAGACCCAGTACTTC. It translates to CASTGGETQYF.

This CDR3 reads CASSLVESSYNEQFF. The CDR3 DNA sequence: TGTGCCAGCAGCTTAGTAGAAAGCTCCTACAATGAGCAGTTCTTC. V and J are TRBV7-7 and TRBJ2-1; D uncertain. Germline loops: CDR1 SSHAT, CDR2 FNYEAQ (reference sequence). The CDR3 loop spans 15 amino acids. V lost 1 base and J lost 0, with 7 bases in between.

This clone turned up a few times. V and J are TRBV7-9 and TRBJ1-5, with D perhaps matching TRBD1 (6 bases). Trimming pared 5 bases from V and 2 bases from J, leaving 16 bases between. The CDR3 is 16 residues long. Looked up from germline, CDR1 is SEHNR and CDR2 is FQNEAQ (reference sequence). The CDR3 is CASSLNTGFGNQPQHF. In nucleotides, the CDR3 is TGTGCCAGCAGCCTCAATACAGGGTTTGGCAATCAGCCCCAGCATTTT.

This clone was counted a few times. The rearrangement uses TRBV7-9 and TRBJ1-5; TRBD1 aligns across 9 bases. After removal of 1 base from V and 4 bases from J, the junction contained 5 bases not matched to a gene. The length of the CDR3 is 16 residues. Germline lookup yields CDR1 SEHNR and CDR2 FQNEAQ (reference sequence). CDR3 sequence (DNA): TGTGCCAGCAGCTTAGGTACCGGGACAGGGAATCAGCCCCAGCATTTT. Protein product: CASSLGTGTGNQPQHF. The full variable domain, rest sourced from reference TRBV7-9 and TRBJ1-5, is DTGVSQNPRHKITKRGQNVTFRCDPISEHNRLYWYRQTLGQGPEFLTYFQNEAQLEKSRLLSDRFSAERPKGSFSTLEIQRTEQGDSAMYLCASSLGTGTGNQPQHFGDGTRLSIL.

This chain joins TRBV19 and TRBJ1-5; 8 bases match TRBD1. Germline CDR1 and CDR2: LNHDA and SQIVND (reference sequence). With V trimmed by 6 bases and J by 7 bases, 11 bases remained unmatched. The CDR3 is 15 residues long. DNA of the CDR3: TGTGCCAGTAGATGGACAGGGCTTCCGCGGCAGCCCCAGCATTTT. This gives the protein CASRWTGLPRQPQHF.

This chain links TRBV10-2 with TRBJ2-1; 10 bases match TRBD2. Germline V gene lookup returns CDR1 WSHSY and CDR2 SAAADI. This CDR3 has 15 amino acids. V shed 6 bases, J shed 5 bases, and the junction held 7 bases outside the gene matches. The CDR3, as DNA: TGCGCCAGCAGGGATACTAGCGGGGTTCACAATGAGCAGTTCTTC. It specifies CASRDTSGVHNEQFF.

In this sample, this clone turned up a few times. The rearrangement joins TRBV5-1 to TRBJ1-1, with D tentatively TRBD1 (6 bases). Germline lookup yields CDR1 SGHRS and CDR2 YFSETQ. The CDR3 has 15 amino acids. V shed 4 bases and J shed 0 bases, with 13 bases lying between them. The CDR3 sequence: CASSPWAGVNTEAFF. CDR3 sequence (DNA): TGCGCCAGCAGCCCCTGGGCAGGGGTGAACACTGAAGCTTTCTTT.

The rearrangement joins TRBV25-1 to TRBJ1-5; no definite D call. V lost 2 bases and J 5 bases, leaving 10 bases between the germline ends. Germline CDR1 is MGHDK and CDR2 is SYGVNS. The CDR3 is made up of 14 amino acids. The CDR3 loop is CASSEPSSYQPQHF. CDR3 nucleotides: TGTGCCAGCAGTGAACCCTCGAGTTATCAGCCCCAGCATTTT.

CDR3 protein: CAISETGTAGYTF. CDR3 nucleotide sequence: TGTGCCATCAGTGAAACCGGGACAGCCGGCTACACCTTC. V is TRBV10-3 and J is TRBJ1-2; 7 positions agree with TRBD1. J lost 8 bases, V lost 3 bases, and 6 bases had no gene match. The CDR3 loop spans 13 amino acids. Germline V CDR1 and CDR2: ENHRY, SYGVKD.

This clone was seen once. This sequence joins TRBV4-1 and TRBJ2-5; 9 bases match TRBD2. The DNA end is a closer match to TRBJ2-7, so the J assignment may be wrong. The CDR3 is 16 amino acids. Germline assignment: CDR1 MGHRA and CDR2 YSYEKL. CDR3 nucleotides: TGCGCCAGCAGCCTTCTGGCCGGGACTAGCACCTACGAGCAGTACTTC. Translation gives CASSLLAGTSTYEQYF.

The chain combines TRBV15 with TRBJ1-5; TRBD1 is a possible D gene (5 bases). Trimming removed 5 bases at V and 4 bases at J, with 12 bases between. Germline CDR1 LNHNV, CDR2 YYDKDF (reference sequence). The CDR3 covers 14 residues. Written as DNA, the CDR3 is TGTGCCACCAGCGGAACGGGGACTAATCAGCCCCAGCATTTT. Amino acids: CATSGTGTNQPQHF.

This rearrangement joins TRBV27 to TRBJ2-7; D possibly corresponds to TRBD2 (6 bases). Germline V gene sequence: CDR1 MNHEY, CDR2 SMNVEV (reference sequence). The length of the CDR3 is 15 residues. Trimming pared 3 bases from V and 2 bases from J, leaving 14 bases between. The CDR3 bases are TGTGCCAGCAGTTTGGGGAGGACGGACACCTACGAGCAGTACTTC. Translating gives CASSLGRTDTYEQYF.

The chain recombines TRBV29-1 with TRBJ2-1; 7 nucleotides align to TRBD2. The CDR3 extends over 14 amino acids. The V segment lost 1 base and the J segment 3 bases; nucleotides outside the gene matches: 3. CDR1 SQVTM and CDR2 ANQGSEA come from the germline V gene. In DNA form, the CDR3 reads TGCAGCGTTGAAGGGCTAGCGGACTACAATGAGCAGTTCTTC. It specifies CSVEGLADYNEQFF.

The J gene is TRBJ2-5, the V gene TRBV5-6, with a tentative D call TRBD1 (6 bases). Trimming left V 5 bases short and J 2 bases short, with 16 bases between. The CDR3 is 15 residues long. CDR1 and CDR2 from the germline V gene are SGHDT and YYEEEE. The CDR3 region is CASSHRQVLQETQYF. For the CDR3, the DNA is TGTGCCAGCAGTCACAGACAGGTACTACAAGAGACCCAGTACTTC.

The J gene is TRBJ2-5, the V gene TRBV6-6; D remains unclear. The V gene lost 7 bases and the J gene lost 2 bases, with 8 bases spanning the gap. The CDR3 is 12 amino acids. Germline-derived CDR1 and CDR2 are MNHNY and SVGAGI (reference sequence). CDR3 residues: CASTGTQETQYF. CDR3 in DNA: TGTGCCAGCACGGGTACGCAAGAGACCCAGTACTTC.

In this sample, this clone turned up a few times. CDR3 residues: CASSFQGITEAFF. The CDR3 nucleotides read TGTGCCAGCAGTTTTCAGGGGATCACTGAAGCTTTCTTT. The chain links TRBV28 to TRBJ1-1; TRBD1 might be the D (6 bases). In germline, CDR1 is MDHEN, CDR2 SYDVKM. The V end lost 3 bases, the J end lost 4 bases, and 9 bases lay between the germline ends. This CDR3 is 13 amino acids long.

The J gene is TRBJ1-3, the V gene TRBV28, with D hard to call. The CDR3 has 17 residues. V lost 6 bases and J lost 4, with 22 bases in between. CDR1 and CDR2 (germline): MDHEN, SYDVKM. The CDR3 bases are TGTGCCAGCAGCCCTACGACCGCAGAGGGATCCGGAAACACCATATATTTT. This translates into CASSPTTAEGSGNTIYF.